These 12 T cell receptor beta chains share one sample of origin, sequenced in a study of blood T cell repertoires in COVID-19 (dated by TCRdb to about 2020). Libraries were made using the immunoSEQ multiplex PCR assay. Sourced from immuneACCESS, this table was stored by TCRdb with only in-frame sequences that have V and J called. A share of the clones is absent; for the studies checked, an unresolved V gene accounts for under half, and the remainder has no known explanation. The table for this sample lists about 150,000 clones; around 81% of them were counted only once. The ten largest clonotypes hold 10% to 15% of the sample. Material: peripheral blood. These receptors came from a man aged 60 to 75 with active or convalescent COVID-19.

This sequence joins TRBV9 and TRBJ1-2; D not certain. The CDR3 runs 16 residues. Germline assignment: CDR1 SGDLS and CDR2 YYNGEE. V lost 3 bases to trimming and J lost 1 base, with 16 bases between them. The CDR3 sequence: CASSATLNSGNYGYTF. CDR3 DNA: TGTGCCAGCAGCGCGACGTTAAACAGTGGTAACTATGGCTACACCTTC.

The J gene is TRBJ2-1, the V gene TRBV4-3; 8 bases are shared with TRBD1. The ends lost 4 bases at V and 10 bases at J; junction bases unmatched: 9. Germline-derived CDR1 and CDR2 are LGHNA and YSLEER. This CDR3 contains 14 residues. This chain's CDR3 is CASSPGQGAGEQFF. The CDR3 DNA reads TGCGCCAGCAGCCCCGGGCAGGGGGCGGGGGAGCAGTTCTTC.

This clone is a singleton in its sample. The rearrangement joins TRBV7-8 to TRBJ2-3; TRBD2 matches at 9 bases. Germline V gene sequence: CDR1 SGHVS, CDR2 FQNEAQ. The CDR3 runs 15 residues. The V and J ends lost 5 bases and 4 bases, in that order; junction bases with no gene match: 7. In DNA, the CDR3 is TGTGCCAGCAGCCCGCGGGAGGGAGGCCCAGATACGCAGTATTTT. Translated, it gives CASSPREGGPDTQYF.

The chain links TRBV3-1 (or the pseudogene TRBV3-2) to TRBJ1-5; D is undetermined. The V and J ends lost 0 bases and 9 bases respectively, with 9 bases between them. The length of the CDR3 is 13 residues. Germline V gene sequence: CDR1 LGHDT, CDR2 YNNKEL (reference sequence). The CDR3 region is CASSQDFRRPQHF. The CDR3 region has the DNA TGTGCCAGCAGCCAAGATTTCCGGAGGCCCCAGCATTTT.

The V gene is TRBV19, the J gene TRBJ1-2; weak D call: TRBD1 (5 bases). Germline V gene sequence: CDR1 LNHDA, CDR2 SQIVND (reference sequence). There are 13 residues in the CDR3. Trimming stripped 7 bases from V and 7 bases from J, with 16 bases between. The chain's CDR3 is CASMRAGTSGYTF. In DNA, the CDR3 is TGTGCCAGTATGCGGGCAGGGACTTCTGGCTACACCTTC.

The chain joins TRBV6-5 to TRBJ2-7; 8 bases agree with TRBD2. The CDR3 sequence is 15 residues long. The ends lost 6 bases at V and 3 bases at J; junction bases unmatched: 10. Germline loops: CDR1 MNHEY, CDR2 SVGAGI. The CDR3 nucleotides read TGTGCCAGCAGGCGGACTAGCACCCGCCACTACGAGCAGTACTTC. This gives the protein CASRRTSTRHYEQYF.

This clone was seen a single time. The genes are TRBV7-9 and TRBJ1-2; D remains unclear. Germline CDR1 and CDR2: SEHNR and FQNEAQ (reference sequence). CDR3 size: 15 residues. Trimming removed 2 bases at V and 6 bases at J, with 16 bases between. Here the CDR3 reads CASSLTQVRLHGYTF. The CDR3 nucleotides read TGTGCCAGCAGCTTAACCCAGGTCAGGCTTCATGGCTACACCTTC. Filled out from reference TRBV7-9 and TRBJ1-2, the complete variable domain reads DTGVSQNPRHKITKRGQNVTFRCDPISEHNRLYWYRQTLGQGPEFLTYFQNEAQLEKSRLLSDRFSAERPKGSFSTLEIQRTEQGDSAMYLCASSLTQVRLHGYTFGSGTRLTVV.

Here the CDR3 reads CAISRIQETQYF. DNA for the CDR3: TGTGCCATCTCGCGGATCCAAGAGACCCAGTACTTC. V usage is TRBV28 and J usage is TRBJ2-5; D uncertain. V was clipped by 10 bases and J by 1 base, with 10 bases between them. The CDR3 length is 12 residues. In germline, CDR1 is MDHEN, CDR2 SYDVKM.

In its sample, this clone was seen a few times. This chain connects TRBV6-5 to TRBJ1-4; 7 nucleotides line up with TRBD1. Germline V CDR1 and CDR2: MNHEY, SVGAGI. The CDR3 extends over 14 amino acids. V lost 2 bases, J lost 7 bases, and 4 bases stayed unmatched. For the CDR3, the DNA is TGTGCCAGCAGTTACGGGACAGAGGCTGAAAAACTGTTTTTT. Amino acids: CASSYGTEAEKLFF.

J is TRBJ2-7 and V is TRBV4-2; perhaps TRBD1 as D (7 bases). V gave up 3 bases and J gave up 1 base, with 10 bases separating them. The CDR3 loop spans 14 amino acids. Germline loops: CDR1 LGHNA, CDR2 YNFKEQ. The CDR3, as DNA: TGTGCCAGCAGCCAGGAGGGGGCTTCCTACGAGCAGTACTTC. It translates to CASSQEGASYEQYF.

This clone showed up just once. The rearrangement joins TRBV14 to TRBJ2-1, with 11 bases lining up with TRBD2. The V segment lost 1 base and the J segment 0 bases; nucleotides outside the gene matches: 2. Germline CDR1 and CDR2: SGHDN and FVKESK. CDR3 size: 17 residues. CDR3 nucleotides: TGTGCCAGCAGCCAAGTGACTAGCGGGATCTCCTACAATGAGCAGTTCTTC. Its protein is CASSQVTSGISYNEQFF.

The chain joins TRBV12-3 or TRBV12-4 to TRBJ2-7; possibly TRBD2 for D (6 bases). Trimming removed 8 bases from V and 3 bases from J, with 14 bases in between. CDR3 length: 13 amino acids. The CDR3 loop is CASALMRDYEQYF. The CDR3 DNA follows: TGTGCCAGCGCTCTGATGCGGGACTACGAGCAGTACTTC.